Below are 30 T cell receptor beta chains sequenced from a single sample in a study of T cell repertoires in cytomegalovirus infection. TCRdb re-called the reads through MiXCR, storing one row per CDR3 protein. Here the sample spans 150,000 to 160,000 distinct CDR3 sequences, about a quarter being singletons. The sequenced sample consisted of PBMCs. The receptors were gathered from a human donor in good health (CMV status not recorded). Some clones in this sample may be carry-over from other donors' samples.

This clonotype was observed a handful of times. The chain employs TRBV28 and TRBJ2-5; D gene uncertain. The germline gives CDR1 MDHEN, CDR2 SYDVKM. The V and J ends lost 10 bases and 5 bases respectively, with 11 bases between them. The CDR3 has 11 amino acids. The CDR3 protein is CAIQAPETQYF. CDR3 DNA sequence: TGTGCCATCCAGGCGCCCGAGACCCAGTACTTC.

As concerns this clonotype: A much larger clone sits a single nucleotide away, making a read error possible. The rearrangement links TRBV28 to TRBJ2-7, with TRBD1 as a possible D gene (5 bases). CDR1 MDHEN and CDR2 SYDVKM come from the germline V gene. CDR3 size: 14 residues. V gave up 6 bases and J gave up 4 bases, with 16 bases separating them. CDR3 coding DNA: TGTGCCAGCAGAAAACAGGCGACCGGGTACGAGCAGTACTTC. Translated, it gives CASRKQATGYEQYF.

In this sample, this clonotype turned up a few times. The chain employs TRBV7-2 and TRBJ2-5, with TRBD2 matching over 11 bases. From germline, CDR1 is SGHTA and CDR2 FQGNSA. This CDR3 region has 16 residues. Trimming took 5 bases from V and 2 from J; bases not matched to a gene: 7. The CDR3 nucleotides are TGTGCCAGCAGCACCGTTTGGACTAGCGGGCAAGAGACCCAGTACTTC. As protein: CASSTVWTSGQETQYF. Filled out from reference TRBV7-2 and TRBJ2-5, the complete variable domain reads GAGVSQSPSNKVTEKGKDVELRCDPISGHTALYWYRQSLGQGLEFLIYFQGNSAPDKSGLPSDRFSAERTGGSVSTLTIQRTQQEDSAVYLCASSTVWTSGQETQYFGPGTRLLVL.

This clonotype occurred a few times. V usage is TRBV2 and J usage is TRBJ1-2; 9 bases match TRBD1. Germline lookup yields CDR1 SNHLY and CDR2 FYNNEI. With 5 bases clipped from V and 4 bases from J, the junction kept 8 bases outside the gene matches. CDR3 length: 15 amino acids. CDR3 DNA: TGTGCCAGCAGTCGCGGAGGGACAGGGTCCTATGGCTACACCTTC. Translation gives CASSRGGTGSYGYTF. Drawing the rest from reference TRBV2 and TRBJ1-2, the complete variable domain is EPEVTQTPSHQVTQMGQEVILRCVPISNHLYFYWYRQILGQKVEFLVSFYNNEISEKSEIFDDQFSVERPDGSNFTLKIRSTKLEDSAMYFCASSRGGTGSYGYTFGSGTRLTVV.

The sample holds many counts of this clonotype. The chain employs TRBV27 and TRBJ1-4; D is ambiguous. The germline V and J ends were trimmed by 7 bases and 8 bases, with 14 bases remaining between them. Germline loops: CDR1 MNHEY, CDR2 SMNVEV (reference sequence). This CDR3 comprises 13 residues. The DNA of the CDR3 is TGTGCCAGCAAGGGCTCACTGGAGGAAAAACTGTTTTTT. This translates into CASKGSLEEKLFF.

This clonotype was seen many times. The chain joins TRBV4-1 to TRBJ1-4, with D uncertain. Trimming cost V 0 bases and J 8 bases, with 19 bases left between them. This CDR3 spans 17 amino acids. CDR1 is MGHRA, CDR2 YSYEKL, per germline. The CDR3 DNA sequence: TGCGCCAGCAGCCAAGATCCCTCGGACCCTACGGGCGAAAAACTGTTTTTT. The encoded protein is CASSQDPSDPTGEKLFF.

At least ten counts were recorded for this clonotype. V gene TRBV7-2 combines with J gene TRBJ2-7; 10 nucleotides match TRBD1. Germline V CDR1 and CDR2: SGHTA, FQGNSA. The CDR3 totals 15 residues. After removal of 1 base from V and 5 bases from J, the junction contained 5 bases not matched to a gene. In DNA, the CDR3 is TGTGCCAGCAGCTTAGGACAGGGGGCCTCGGACGAGCAGTACTTC. Its translation: CASSLGQGASDEQYF. Based on the CDR3 plus reference TRBV7-2 and TRBJ2-7, the full variable domain is GAGVSQSPSNKVTEKGKDVELRCDPISGHTALYWYRQSLGQGLEFLIYFQGNSAPDKSGLPSDRFSAERTGGSVSTLTIQRTQQEDSAVYLCASSLGQGASDEQYFGPGTRLTVT.

This clonotype has at least ten counts. The genes are TRBV7-6 and TRBJ2-2, with D maybe TRBD2 (5 bases). Germline V gives CDR1 SGHVS, CDR2 FNYEAQ. This CDR3 region has 17 residues. The ends were cut back, 1 base at V and 5 bases at J, with 17 bases in the middle. CDR3 DNA sequence: TGTGCCAGCAGCTTAGGGGTACTAGTGTCGGCTACCGGGGAGCTGTTTTTT. This translates into CASSLGVLVSATGELFF. Based on the CDR3 plus reference TRBV7-6 and TRBJ2-2, the full variable domain is GAGVSQSPRYKVTKRGQDVALRCDPISGHVSLYWYRQALGQGPEFLTYFNYEAQQDKSGLPNDRFSAERPEGSISTLTIQRTEQRDSAMYRCASSLGVLVSATGELFFGEGSRLTVL.

This clonotype showed up many times. This sequence joins TRBV7-2 and TRBJ2-7, with 9 positions matching TRBD1. The J segment lost 3 bases and the V segment lost 2 bases, leaving 2 bases of the junction unmatched. The CDR3 extends over 14 amino acids. The germline V gene encodes CDR1 SGHTA and CDR2 FQGNSA. The CDR3 DNA reads TGTGCCAGCAGCTTACCGGGACAGGGCTACGAGCAGTACTTC. This codes for CASSLPGQGYEQYF.

This clonotype turned up a few times. The chain carries TRBV12-3 or TRBV12-4 and TRBJ2-1; D unclear. Trimming cost V 1 base and J 4 bases, with 11 bases left between them. The CDR3 length is 15 residues. Written as DNA, the CDR3 is TGTGCCAGCAGTTTAGTAGGACCCCCTTACAATGAGCAGTTCTTC. Protein: CASSLVGPPYNEQFF.

The genes are TRBV7-2 and TRBJ2-3, with TRBD2 identical over 9 bases. In germline, CDR1 is SGHTA, CDR2 FQGNSA. The CDR3 is made up of 15 amino acids. The V and J ends lost 2 bases and 5 bases, in that order; junction bases with no gene match: 5. CDR3 sequence (DNA): TGTGCCAGCAGCTTAAACGGCGGGAGGGTAGATACGCAGTATTTT. Its protein product is CASSLNGGRVDTQYF.

This clonotype was recorded at least ten times. The rearrangement links TRBV7-2 to TRBJ2-1, with D possibly being TRBD1 or TRBD2 (5 bases each). There are 13 residues in the CDR3. Trimming took off 0 bases at V and 7 bases at J, with 7 bases between the two ends. The germline CDR1 and CDR2 sequences are SGHTA and FQGNSA. The CDR3 sequence is CASSLAGVNEQFF. DNA of the CDR3: TGTGCCAGCAGCTTAGCGGGGGTAAATGAGCAGTTCTTC.

A few counts support this clonotype. The chain couples TRBV11-2 to TRBJ2-7; D remains unclear. V was clipped by 5 bases and J by 5 bases, with 10 bases between them. Germline V gene lookup returns CDR1 SGHAT and CDR2 FQNNGV. CDR3 length: 12 amino acids. The CDR3 protein is CASSPLWDEQYF. The DNA for the CDR3 is TGTGCCAGCAGCCCCTTGTGGGACGAGCAGTACTTC.

This clonotype appeared a few times. The chain links TRBV15 to TRBJ1-1; D perhaps matches TRBD1 (5 bases). The germline gives CDR1 LNHNV, CDR2 YYDKDF (reference sequence). Trimming took off 1 base at V and 11 bases at J, with 11 bases between the two ends. The CDR3 is 12 residues long. The DNA of the CDR3 is TGTGCCACCAGCAGAGTTGACAGTGGGGCTTTCTTT. Translated: CATSRVDSGAFF.

This clonotype was recorded at least ten times. The chain couples TRBV7-8 to TRBJ1-1, with 7 bases identical to TRBD1. The CDR3 totals 17 residues. After removal of 3 bases from V and 4 bases from J, the junction contained 14 bases not matched to a gene. CDR1 is SGHVS, CDR2 FQNEAQ, per germline. The CDR3: CASSFSTGDAGGTEAFF. CDR3 DNA: TGTGCCAGCAGCTTTAGTACGGGTGATGCAGGGGGCACTGAAGCTTTCTTT.

The chain recombines TRBV5-6 with TRBJ1-1, with 10 nucleotides matching TRBD1. This CDR3 contains 14 residues. The J segment lost 10 bases and the V segment lost 2 bases, leaving 8 bases of the junction unmatched. CDR1 and CDR2 (germline): SGHDT, YYEEEE. The CDR3 here is CASSFDRGHTGAFF. CDR3 bases: TGTGCCAGCAGCTTCGACAGGGGGCATACGGGAGCTTTCTTT.

This clonotype was seen only once. This chain links TRBV7-3 with TRBJ2-2, with 9 bases that match TRBD2. The CDR3 extends over 18 amino acids. Germline V lookup: CDR1 SGHTA, CDR2 FQGTGA. V trimming: 2 bases; J trimming: 7 bases; junction bases outside the gene matches: 14. CDR3: CASSLGPGRGGRIGELFF. The CDR3 bases are TGTGCCAGCAGCTTAGGACCGGGGCGGGGGGGCCGGATCGGGGAGCTGTTTTTT.

The chain is built from TRBV19 and TRBJ2-2; a possible D gene is TRBD2 (6 bases). This CDR3 comprises 16 residues. The V and J ends lost 2 bases and 4 bases respectively, with 14 bases between them. Germline assignment: CDR1 LNHDA and CDR2 SQIVND (reference sequence). CDR3 nucleotide sequence: TGTGCCAGTAGTATAACGGGGGAGTGGGTCACCGGGGAGCTGTTTTTT. Encoded protein: CASSITGEWVTGELFF.

Of note for this clonotype: Given a much more abundant clone one base away, this may be a read error. Here the CDR3 reads CASRGNGGYTF. The CDR3 DNA is TGTGCCAGCAGGGGAAACGGTGGCTACACCTTC. V gene TRBV7-3 combines with J gene TRBJ1-2; D uncertain. In germline, CDR1 is SGHTA, CDR2 FQGTGA. V gave up 6 bases and J gave up 7 bases, with 9 bases separating them. The CDR3 has 11 residues.

This clonotype was found a few times. The chain carries TRBV20-1 and TRBJ2-3, with 7 nucleotides matching TRBD1. This CDR3 is built from 14 residues. Losses at the gene ends were 6 bases for V and 1 base for J; bases not matched to a gene: 7. Germline V gives CDR1 DFQATT, CDR2 SNEGSKA (reference sequence). CDR3 DNA sequence: TGCAGTGCAACCGGGACAGTCGGCACAGATACGCAGTATTTT. Protein sequence: CSATGTVGTDTQYF.

This clonotype was picked up many times. The chain couples TRBV15 to TRBJ2-3; TRBD2 aligns across 10 bases. Germline CDR1 and CDR2: LNHNV and YYDKDF (reference sequence). The CDR3 consists of 17 residues. The junction had 8 bases not matched to a gene; V was cut back by 5 bases and J by 0 bases. In DNA form, the CDR3 reads TGTGCCACCAGCGATCCCCGGACTAGCGGAAGCACAGATACGCAGTATTTT. Protein sequence: CATSDPRTSGSTDTQYF.

The sample holds a few counts of this clonotype. The rearrangement uses TRBV20-1 and TRBJ2-5; the match to TRBD2 covers 16 bases. Germline V CDR1 and CDR2: DFQATT, SNEGSKA (reference sequence). The CDR3 totals 22 residues. V was clipped by 0 bases and J by 2 bases; unmatched bases: 18. Here the CDR3 reads CSARDMLGPGTSGGAGQETQYF. Written as DNA, the CDR3 is TGCAGTGCTAGAGATATGTTGGGCCCCGGGACTAGCGGGGGGGCCGGGCAAGAGACCCAGTACTTC.

The V gene is TRBV3-1, the J gene TRBJ2-3; 9 nucleotides match TRBD2. Trimming took 1 base from V and 3 from J; bases not matched to a gene: 5. Germline assignment: CDR1 LGHDT and CDR2 YNNKEL (reference sequence). The CDR3 is 16 amino acids. The CDR3: CASSQGSGGGTDTQYF. DNA for the CDR3: TGTGCCAGCAGCCAAGGTAGCGGGGGTGGAACAGATACGCAGTATTTT.

This chain uses TRBV28 with TRBJ1-6, with D perhaps matching TRBD1 (5 bases). CDR1 MDHEN and CDR2 SYDVKM come from the germline V gene. The ends were cut back, 4 bases at V and 10 bases at J, with 8 bases in the middle. The CDR3 covers 12 residues. The CDR3 is CASSSTVSPLHF. CDR3 bases: TGTGCCAGCAGTTCGACAGTCTCACCCCTCCACTTT. Complete variable domain (other parts from reference TRBV28 and TRBJ1-6): DVKVTQSSRYLVKRTGEKVFLECVQDMDHENMFWYRQDPGLGLRLIYFSYDVKMKEKGDIPEGYSVSREKKERFSLILESASTNQTSMYLCASSSTVSPLHFGNGTRLTVT.

The gene calls are TRBV6-5 and TRBJ2-7; the D gene is possibly TRBD1 (5 bases). V shed 0 bases and J shed 0 bases, with 12 bases lying between them. Germline CDR1 is MNHEY and CDR2 is SVGAGI. The CDR3 has 16 residues. For the CDR3, the DNA is TGTGCCAGCAGTTACTCAGGGGTATTCAGCTCCTACGAGCAGTACTTC. Its protein product is CASSYSGVFSSYEQYF.

There are a few counts of this clonotype. This chain links TRBV14 with TRBJ1-1, with TRBD1 as a possible D gene (6 bases). Germline assignment: CDR1 SGHDN and CDR2 FVKESK. The CDR3 extends over 13 amino acids. The germline V and J ends were trimmed by 6 bases and 5 bases, with 13 bases remaining between them. In DNA form, the CDR3 reads TGTGCCAGCAGACACAGGGATGGAACTGAAGCTTTCTTT. This encodes CASRHRDGTEAFF.

J is TRBJ1-2 and V is TRBV29-1; a possible D gene is TRBD1 (5 bases). Germline values: CDR1 SQVTM, CDR2 ANQGSEA. The CDR3 loop spans 11 amino acids. Deletions cut 7 bases from V and 8 bases from J, with 14 bases between. The CDR3 spells CSARLGDGYTF. Written as DNA, the CDR3 is TGCAGCGCCCGGTTAGGGGACGGCTACACCTTC.

This clonotype was counted a few times. The chain joins TRBV7-8 to TRBJ2-3; 7 positions match TRBD2. The trim removed 5 bases at V and 6 bases at J, leaving 17 bases unmatched. CDR1 and CDR2 (germline): SGHVS, FQNEAQ. CDR3 length equals 17 residues. CDR3 bases: TGTGCCAGCAGCGAGACCCTGGGCGGGAGAGATACTGATACGCAGTATTTT. Its translation is CASSETLGGRDTDTQYF.

This clonotype was picked up many times. The chain recombines TRBV7-9 with TRBJ2-1; TRBD2 agrees at 11 bases. Germline-derived CDR1 and CDR2 are SEHNR and FQNEAQ (reference sequence). This CDR3 has 14 residues. V lost 5 bases, J lost 5 bases, and 2 bases stayed unmatched. CDR3 in amino acids: CASSMTSGDNEQFF. The CDR3 nucleotides read TGTGCCAGCAGCATGACTAGCGGGGACAATGAGCAGTTCTTC. The full variable domain, with the rest looked up from reference TRBV7-9 and TRBJ2-1, is DTGVSQNPRHKITKRGQNVTFRCDPISEHNRLYWYRQTLGQGPEFLTYFQNEAQLEKSRLLSDRFSAERPKGSFSTLEIQRTEQGDSAMYLCASSMTSGDNEQFFGPGTRLTVL.

This chain links TRBV28 with TRBJ1-3; tentative D call: TRBD1 (6 bases). The CDR3 is 16 residues long. Deletions cut 6 bases from V and 0 bases from J, with 15 bases between. The germline gives CDR1 MDHEN, CDR2 SYDVKM. The CDR3 region has the DNA TGTGCCAGCAGCCACCCCAGGGGCCTCTCTGGAAACACCATATATTTT. Its protein product is CASSHPRGLSGNTIYF.